Each of the 29 T cell receptor beta chains below was sequenced from the same sample in a study of T cell responses to AZD1222 COVID-19 vaccine (dated by TCRdb to the early 2020s). Library preparation was by the immunoSEQ multiplex PCR assay. Imported from immuneACCESS, the table was reduced by TCRdb to in-frame sequences with V and J called. These copies leave out some clones; in studies compared against another copy, an unresolved V gene accounts for under half, and the cause of the remainder is not known. The sample includes some 170,000 clones, with approximately 89% observed a single time. The ten largest clones add up to around 1.6% of the sample. Reading the label with the study, this specimen's time point is: about 28 days (+/-7) after the second vaccine dose. This sample comprised peripheral blood, obtained 28 days after the second AZD1222 dose. The receptors shown here come from an adult who received the AZD1222 COVID-19 vaccine.

This chain links TRBV19 with TRBJ1-3; tentative D call: TRBD1 (6 bases). This CDR3 comprises 15 residues. The ends were cut back, 3 bases at V and 1 base at J, with 10 bases in the middle. Germline lookup yields CDR1 LNHDA and CDR2 SQIVND (reference sequence). The CDR3 DNA sequence: TGTGCCAGTAGTATGTGGACAGTATCTGGAAACACCATATATTTT. The encoded protein is CASSMWTVSGNTIYF.

The chain combines TRBV2 with TRBJ1-2; D may be TRBD1 (5 bases). The CDR3 has 12 residues. Germline CDR1 reads SNHLY; CDR2 reads FYNNEI. Trimming took off 10 bases at V and 4 bases at J, with 13 bases between the two ends. The CDR3 here is CATGGGSYGYTF. As DNA, the CDR3 is TGTGCCACCGGGGGGGGTAGCTATGGCTACACCTTC. The whole variable domain, filled in from reference TRBV2 and TRBJ1-2, reads EPEVTQTPSHQVTQMGQEVILRCVPISNHLYFYWYRQILGQKVEFLVSFYNNEISEKSEIFDDQFSVERPDGSNFTLKIRSTKLEDSAMYFCATGGGSYGYTFGSGTRLTVV.

The gene calls are TRBV7-9 and TRBJ1-1; TRBD1 matches at 9 bases. Germline CDR1 SEHNR, CDR2 FQNEAQ (reference sequence). Germline trimming cut 5 bases from V and 3 bases from J; bases unmatched to any gene: 4. The CDR3 is 14 residues long. CDR3 in DNA: TGTGCCAGCAGCCCCCGGGACAGGGACACTGAAGCTTTCTTT. Its translation is CASSPRDRDTEAFF.

This rearrangement joins TRBV19 to TRBJ2-1, with 8 bases fitting TRBD2. Germline CDR1 LNHDA, CDR2 SQIVND (reference sequence). The junction had 9 bases not matched to a gene; V was cut back by 8 bases and J by 6 bases. This CDR3 has 14 amino acids. The CDR3 sequence: CASRPWLAGNEQFF. CDR3 nucleotides: TGTGCCAGTCGTCCATGGCTAGCGGGCAATGAGCAGTTCTTC.

The chain has TRBV6-1 and TRBJ2-7, with 10 positions matching TRBD2. CDR1 MNHNS and CDR2 SASEGT come from the germline V gene. The length of the CDR3 is 18 residues. After removal of 2 bases from V and 1 base from J, the junction contained 11 bases not matched to a gene. CDR3 region: CASSERSGLASLSYEQYF. The CDR3 DNA is TGTGCCAGCAGTGAAAGGTCGGGACTAGCGTCCCTATCCTACGAGCAGTACTTC.

The chain combines TRBV11-2 with TRBJ1-1; no definite D call. V shed 0 bases and J shed 5 bases, with 13 bases lying between them. This CDR3 is built from 15 residues. From germline, CDR1 is SGHAT and CDR2 FQNNGV. Written as DNA, the CDR3 is TGTGCCAGCAGCTTAGAGCGTCAGGTGGTAACTGAAGCTTTCTTT. Translating it yields CASSLERQVVTEAFF.

The J gene is TRBJ1-1, the V gene TRBV13; TRBD1 is a possible D gene (5 bases). Trimming shortened V by 1 base and J by 5 bases, and 11 bases separated the two germline ends. Germline CDR1 is PRHDT and CDR2 is FYEKMQ (reference sequence). The CDR3 is 14 amino acids. The CDR3 here is CASSLVGERTEAFF. Written as DNA, the CDR3 is TGTGCCAGCAGCTTAGTAGGGGAGAGAACTGAAGCTTTCTTT.

The rearrangement links TRBV4-1 to TRBJ1-4, with a weak D call TRBD1 (6 bases). V was cut by 8 bases and J by 8 bases, with 21 bases left in between. In germline, CDR1 is MGHRA, CDR2 YSYEKL. The CDR3 totals 15 residues. The CDR3 nucleotides are TGCGCCAGCGGTTGGGAAAGACAGGTGGACGAAAAACTGTTTTTT. This gives the protein CASGWERQVDEKLFF.

The J gene is TRBJ1-5, the V gene TRBV11-2; D is unclear. The V end was cut by 5 bases, the J end by 6 bases, with 11 bases between. The CDR3 covers 13 residues. Germline CDR1 reads SGHAT; CDR2 reads FQNNGV. The CDR3 DNA reads as TGTGCCAGCAGCCGGGGTAGGGCTCAGCCCCAGCATTTT. This gives the protein CASSRGRAQPQHF.

V is TRBV19 and J is TRBJ2-3; D possibly corresponds to TRBD1 (5 bases). In germline, CDR1 is LNHDA, CDR2 SQIVND (reference sequence). The CDR3 loop spans 13 amino acids. The V end lost 6 bases, the J end lost 3 bases, and 10 bases lay between the germline ends. The CDR3 DNA is TGTGCCAGTAGACCAGGGTCGACAGATACGCAGTATTTT. Its translation is CASRPGSTDTQYF.

The chain employs TRBV7-6 and TRBJ1-4; D is uncertain. The CDR3 runs 14 residues. Trimming stripped 5 bases from V and 8 bases from J, with 15 bases between. Per the germline V gene, CDR1 is SGHVS and CDR2 is FNYEAQ. In DNA, the CDR3 is TGTGCCAGCAGCAGTAGGGATTTGAGAGAAAAACTGTTTTTT. It specifies CASSSRDLREKLFF.

The CDR3: CASSYPRQGADGELFF. DNA for the CDR3: TGTGCCAGCAGTTACCCCCGACAGGGGGCTGACGGGGAGCTGTTTTTT. J is TRBJ2-2 and V is TRBV6-5; 10 bases match TRBD1. V shed 2 bases, J shed 7 bases, and the junction held 7 bases outside the gene matches. CDR3 size: 16 residues. CDR1 is MNHEY, CDR2 SVGAGI, per germline.

The J gene is TRBJ1-3, the V gene TRBV6-1; D is undetermined. Trimming left V 0 bases short and J 3 bases short, with 15 bases between. CDR3 length equals 17 residues. Per germline, CDR1 MNHNS and CDR2 SASEGT. This chain's CDR3 is CASSEAMVGIGGNTIYF. CDR3 sequence (DNA): TGTGCCAGCAGTGAAGCGATGGTAGGGATCGGTGGAAACACCATATATTTT.

V is TRBV20-1 and J is TRBJ2-5, with D hard to call. The ends were cut back, 6 bases at V and 2 bases at J, with 7 bases in the middle. This CDR3 contains 11 residues. Germline assignment: CDR1 DFQATT and CDR2 SNEGSKA (reference sequence). The CDR3 DNA reads as TGCAGTGCCCTCCCTCAAGAGACCCAGTACTTC. Translation gives CSALPQETQYF.

The chain couples TRBV3-1 (or the pseudogene TRBV3-2) to TRBJ2-3; 7 bases map to TRBD2. With 1 base clipped from V and 7 bases from J, the junction kept 8 bases outside the gene matches. The CDR3 is made up of 15 amino acids. Per the germline V gene, CDR1 is LGHDT and CDR2 is YNNKEL (reference sequence). Written as DNA, the CDR3 is TGTGCCAGCAGCCAAGGACTAGTGGGGGGGAATACGCAGTATTTT. Its protein is CASSQGLVGGNTQYF.

The chain combines TRBV19 with TRBJ1-6; the match to TRBD1 covers 7 bases. V dropped 4 bases and J dropped 2; count of bases not matched to a gene: 8. The CDR3 is made up of 17 amino acids. Germline CDR1 is LNHDA and CDR2 is SQIVND (reference sequence). The CDR3 nucleotides read TGTGCCAGTAGTACCCGACAGGGAGGGACCTATAATTCACCCCTCCACTTT. It translates to CASSTRQGGTYNSPLHF.

V and J are TRBV6-5 and TRBJ1-5, with 8 bases lining up with TRBD1. The V gene's germline CDR1 is MNHEY and CDR2 SVGAGI. The CDR3 is made up of 14 amino acids. The J segment lost 7 bases and the V segment lost 6 bases, leaving 8 bases of the junction unmatched. The CDR3 is CASSLGQGRQPQHF. Written as DNA, the CDR3 is TGTGCCAGCAGCCTAGGACAGGGACGGCAGCCCCAGCATTTT.

This chain uses TRBV7-9 with TRBJ2-2, with D uncertain. The ends were cut back, 0 bases at V and 1 base at J, with 3 bases in the middle. The CDR3 is 14 residues long. Per germline, CDR1 SEHNR and CDR2 FQNEAQ (reference sequence). The CDR3, as DNA: TGTGCCAGCAGCTTAGCTAGGAACACCGGGGAGCTGTTTTTT. Its translation: CASSLARNTGELFF.

This rearrangement joins TRBV29-1 to TRBJ2-2; D is perhaps TRBD1 (5 bases). CDR3 length: 14 amino acids. The germline V and J ends were trimmed by 8 bases and 0 bases, with 13 bases remaining between them. Germline-derived CDR1 and CDR2 are SQVTM and ANQGSEA. CDR3 DNA sequence: TGCAGCTCCCGCACAGGAACGAACACCGGGGAGCTGTTTTTT. Translating gives CSSRTGTNTGELFF.

The chain uses TRBV7-2 and TRBJ1-1, with 7 bases that match TRBD1. The V gene end was trimmed by 4 bases and the J gene end by 10 bases; junction bases not matched to a gene: 18. There are 16 residues in the CDR3. Germline V gene data show CDR1 as SGHTA and CDR2 as FQGNSA. DNA of the CDR3: TGTGCCAGCAGCTCATACCCTATGGACAGGTCAAGAGGAGCTTTCTTT. Amino acid sequence: CASSSYPMDRSRGAFF.

The chain recombines TRBV3-1 (or the pseudogene TRBV3-2) with TRBJ2-3; 8 bases map to TRBD2. The CDR3 sequence is 18 residues long. Per germline, CDR1 LGHDT and CDR2 YNNKEL (reference sequence). Losses at the gene ends were 1 base for V and 4 bases for J; bases not matched to a gene: 13. The CDR3 DNA reads TGTGCCAGCAGCCAAGTTATAAGGGCGGGAGGAAGGTCAGATACGCAGTATTTT. Translating it yields CASSQVIRAGGRSDTQYF.

The chain uses TRBV9 and TRBJ1-2; D call uncertain. Germline V gives CDR1 SGDLS, CDR2 YYNGEE. V was cut by 1 base and J by 2 bases, with 9 bases left in between. The CDR3 runs to 14 residues. The DNA for the CDR3 is TGTGCCAGCAGCGTATCCTGGGCGAACTATGGCTACACCTTC. Amino acid sequence: CASSVSWANYGYTF.

J is TRBJ2-7 and V is TRBV5-8; 7 bases agree with TRBD2. Germline V CDR1 and CDR2: SGHTS, YDEGEE. This CDR3 contains 14 residues. The trim removed 1 base at V and 5 bases at J, leaving 6 bases unmatched. The CDR3 is CASSLLGGGNEQYF. DNA for the CDR3: TGTGCCAGCAGCTTGCTGGGGGGGGGAAACGAGCAGTACTTC.

The table lists this clone with a count of one. The chain uses TRBV7-2 and TRBJ2-5; D is ambiguous. This CDR3 spans 12 amino acids. Germline CDR1 and CDR2: SGHTA and FQGNSA. V gave up 8 bases and J gave up 1 base, with 8 bases separating them. CDR3 sequence (DNA): TGTGCCAGCTGGCAGACCCAAGAGACCCAGTACTTC. It encodes CASWQTQETQYF.

J is TRBJ2-7 and V is TRBV19; 9 bases agree with TRBD1. The junction had 3 bases not matched to a gene; V was cut back by 6 bases and J by 0 bases. The CDR3 contains 14 residues. The germline V gene has CDR1 LNHDA and CDR2 SQIVND (reference sequence). The CDR3 sequence is CASSPTGGSYEQYF. CDR3 DNA sequence: TGTGCCAGTAGCCCGACAGGGGGCTCCTACGAGCAGTACTTC. The complete variable domain, with remaining parts taken from reference TRBV19 and TRBJ2-7, reads DGGITQSPKYLFRKEGQNVTLSCEQNLNHDAMYWYRQDPGQGLRLIYYSQIVNDFQKGDIAEGYSVSREKKESFPLTVTSAQKNPTAFYLCASSPTGGSYEQYFGPGTRLTVT.

The genes are TRBV6-5 and TRBJ1-2; the D is unclear. The CDR3 length is 13 residues. Looked up from germline, CDR1 is MNHEY and CDR2 is SVGAGI. V was pared by 6 bases and J by 0 bases, with 8 bases between. The CDR3 reads CASSRDSNYGYTF. CDR3 bases: TGTGCCAGCAGCCGCGATTCTAACTATGGCTACACCTTC.

The chain carries TRBV5-4 and TRBJ1-4, with D possibly being TRBD1 (5 bases). The germline CDR1 and CDR2 sequences are SGHNT and YYREEE (reference sequence). This CDR3 is built from 14 residues. Trimming cost V 1 base and J 8 bases, with 12 bases left between them. Here the CDR3 DNA reads TGTGCCAGCAGCTTGCCGGGACCCCTCGAAAAACTGTTTTTT. Translation gives CASSLPGPLEKLFF. Complete variable domain (other parts from reference TRBV5-4 and TRBJ1-4): ETGVTQSPTHLIKTRGQQVTLRCSSQSGHNTVSWYQQALGQGPQFIFQYYREEENGRGNFPPRFSGLQFPNYSSELNVNALELDDSALYLCASSLPGPLEKLFFGSGTQLSVL.

This clone showed up just a few times. The J gene is TRBJ2-7, the V gene TRBV10-3, with D perhaps matching TRBD1 (5 bases). CDR1 and CDR2 (germline): ENHRY, SYGVKD. The CDR3 sequence is 14 residues long. Trimming cost V 4 bases and J 3 bases, with 13 bases left between them. CDR3 nucleotides: TGTGCCATCAGTGCGACAGTGGGCGGCTACGAGCAGTACTTC. It translates to CAISATVGGYEQYF.

CDR3 DNA sequence: TGTGCCAGCAGTTACTCGTCCAGGGATGAAGCTTTCTTT. Its translation: CASSYSSRDEAFF. The chain is built from TRBV6-2 or TRBV6-3 and TRBJ1-1; D might be TRBD1 (5 bases). Germline CDR1 reads MNHEY; CDR2 reads SVGEGT. Between the trimmed V and J ends, which lost 0 bases and 7 bases, there was a span of 9 bases. The CDR3 extends over 13 amino acids.